These 7 T cell receptor beta chains originate from one sample sequenced in a study of circulating and synovial CD4+ cells in juvenile arthritis. The method was immunoSEQ multiplex PCR; TCRdb's version includes in-frame clones alone and lacks a portion of them. The sample has around 13,000 clones; over 80% are singletons. Sequenced material: CD4+ T cells from synovial fluid. These receptors all stem from a human patient with juvenile idiopathic arthritis. Some clones in this sample may be carry-over from other donors' samples.

This sequence joins TRBV2 and TRBJ2-7; 7 positions match TRBD1. Germline values: CDR1 SNHLY, CDR2 FYNNEI. Trimming at V came to 5 bases and at J to 5 bases, leaving 9 bases not matched to a gene. The CDR3 sequence is 14 residues long. Written as DNA, the CDR3 is TGTGCCAGCAGTCCTACGACAGGGCGCGACGAGCAGTACTTC. Encoded protein: CASSPTTGRDEQYF.

The chain couples TRBV10-1 to TRBJ1-6; 9 nucleotides agree with TRBD1. The germline gives CDR1 WNHNN, CDR2 SYGVQD (reference sequence). The CDR3 runs 16 residues. The V gene end was trimmed by 2 bases and the J gene end by 8 bases; junction bases not matched to a gene: 7. The CDR3 is CASSEGPGQGDSPLHF. CDR3 in DNA: TGCGCCAGCAGTGAGGGACCGGGACAGGGAGATTCACCCCTCCACTTT.

V is TRBV5-8 and J is TRBJ2-1; maybe TRBD1 (6 bases). This CDR3 is built from 14 residues. Per the germline V gene, CDR1 is SGHTS and CDR2 is YDEGEE. Deletions cut 3 bases from V and 0 bases from J, with 7 bases between. CDR3 residues: CASSSRGSYNEQFF. In nucleotides, the CDR3 is TGTGCCAGCAGCTCCAGGGGCTCCTACAATGAGCAGTTCTTC.

The rearrangement links TRBV6-1 to TRBJ1-4; no clear D. Germline V gene data show CDR1 as MNHNS and CDR2 as SASEGT. V shed 3 bases and J shed 5 bases, with 22 bases lying between them. CDR3 size: 18 residues. The CDR3 spells CASSDCPSLLVDNEKLFF. CDR3 sequence (DNA): TGTGCCAGCAGTGACTGTCCAAGTCTCCTAGTCGACAATGAAAAACTGTTTTTT.

This chain links TRBV14 with TRBJ2-7; D may be TRBD2 (6 bases). Trimming shortened V by 0 bases and J by 6 bases, and 21 bases separated the two germline ends. CDR1 and CDR2 from the germline V gene are SGHDN and FVKESK. The CDR3 runs 17 residues. The CDR3 region is CASSQDPLRRGALEQYF. Here the CDR3 DNA reads TGTGCCAGCAGCCAAGACCCTCTGCGGCGGGGTGCCCTCGAGCAGTACTTC.

V and J are TRBV29-1 and TRBJ2-1; 12 bases are a match to TRBD2. Trimming at V came to 5 bases and at J to 7 bases, leaving 6 bases not matched to a gene. CDR3 length: 14 amino acids. Germline CDR1 reads SQVTM; CDR2 reads ANQGSEA. CDR3 sequence (DNA): TGCAGCGTTTCCGGGACTAGCGGGTCGAATGAGCAGTTCTTC. It encodes CSVSGTSGSNEQFF.

V and J are TRBV11-2 and TRBJ2-7, with D possibly TRBD2 on 6 matching bases. There are 14 residues in the CDR3. V lost 1 base and J lost 2, with 9 bases in between. Germline V lookup: CDR1 SGHAT, CDR2 FQNNGV. CDR3 region: CASSLGGGTYEQYF. CDR3 bases: TGTGCCAGCAGCTTAGGTGGGGGGACCTACGAGCAGTACTTC.